The 2 T cell receptor gamma chains listed next were all sequenced from one sample in a study of gamma-delta T cells after stem cell transplantation. TCRdb fed the RT-PCR reads into CATT to redo clone calling. This table holds some 300 gamma-chain clones, roughly 55% found once. Sequenced sample: gamma-delta T cells. Receptors were obtained from a human donor. It is not recorded whose cells these are; they may come from a transplant donor.

On this clone: This clone may be a read error of a much larger clone one base away. The CDR3 region is CATWGGRKKLF. CDR3 coding DNA: TGTGCCACCTGGGGCGGGCGAAAGAAACTCTTT. This chain connects TRGV2 to TRGJ1 or TRGJ2. TCRdb supplies no J gene; here it was assigned by aligning the nucleotide sequence to germline. Germline V gene lookup returns CDR1 EGSNGY and CDR2 YDSYNSKV. The CDR3 covers 11 residues.

As concerns this clone: In the same sample, other DNA sequences code for this CDR3. The chain is built from TRGV9 and TRGJP. Assignment of the J gene here rests on matching the DNA to germline, because TCRdb gives none. Germline V CDR1 and CDR2: GITISATS, ISYDGTV (reference sequence). Losses at the gene ends were 4 bases for V and 7 bases for J; bases not matched to a gene: 7. This CDR3 comprises 16 residues. The chain's CDR3 is CALWEVSELGKKIKVF. The CDR3 DNA reads TGTGCCTTGTGGGAAGTATCGGAGTTGGGCAAAAAAATCAAGGTATTT.